The 24 T cell receptor beta chains reported below all come from one sample, sequenced in a study of T cell responses to AZD1222 COVID-19 vaccine. Sequencing used immunoSEQ multiplex PCR; TCRdb keeps in-frame clones, though not all of them. Here the sample spans around 110,000 clones, about 90% being singletons. This sample comprised peripheral blood, obtained on day 0 of AZD1222 vaccination. The receptors were sampled from an adult in good health.

This clone was recorded once. The rearrangement joins TRBV7-2 to TRBJ1-2, with 8 bases fitting TRBD1. CDR1 is SGHTA and CDR2 is FQGNSA in the germline V gene. V lost 3 bases to trimming and J lost 5 bases; unmatched junction nucleotides: 2. The CDR3 is made up of 13 amino acids. CDR3 DNA sequence: TGTGCCAGCAGCTTCGGACAGGGTTATGGCTACACCTTC. Translation gives CASSFGQGYGYTF.

The chain couples TRBV7-9 to TRBJ1-5; TRBD1 is a possible D gene (5 bases). Germline-derived CDR1 and CDR2 are SEHNR and FQNEAQ (reference sequence). The CDR3 extends over 14 amino acids. V was trimmed by 5 bases and J by 6 bases, leaving 14 bases between them. CDR3 sequence: CASSPQGRGQPQHF. CDR3 nucleotides: TGTGCCAGCAGCCCCCAAGGGAGGGGTCAGCCCCAGCATTTT.

This chain connects TRBV30 to TRBJ2-7; D possibly corresponds to TRBD1 (6 bases). Trimming took 2 bases from V and 6 from J, leaving 11 bases between them. Germline V lookup: CDR1 GTSNPN, CDR2 SVGIG (reference sequence). The CDR3 is made up of 12 amino acids. DNA of the CDR3: TGTGCCTGGAGTATACAGGGCTTCGAGCAGTACTTC. Amino acid sequence: CAWSIQGFEQYF.

J is TRBJ1-2 and V is TRBV28, with TRBD1 as a possible D gene (6 bases). CDR1 is MDHEN, CDR2 SYDVKM, per germline. V shed 3 bases and J shed 11 bases, with 34 bases lying between them. This CDR3 comprises 19 residues. This CDR3 reads CASSFRSLYRAEHIRGYTF. The CDR3 DNA sequence: TGTGCCAGCAGTTTCCGCTCTCTGTACAGGGCCGAGCATATCCGGGGGTACACCTTC.

This clone was seen once. V usage is TRBV5-5 and J usage is TRBJ1-5; 8 nucleotides line up with TRBD1. The germline CDR1 and CDR2 sequences are SGHKS and YYEKEE (reference sequence). V dropped 0 bases and J dropped 0; count of bases not matched to a gene: 2. The CDR3 extends over 16 amino acids. The CDR3 is CASSLGGQASNQPQHF. The CDR3 nucleotides read TGTGCCAGCAGCTTGGGGGGACAGGCTAGCAATCAGCCCCAGCATTTT.

Points on this clone: Other DNA sequences of this sample code for an identical CDR3. V is TRBV6-1 and J is TRBJ1-1; D is unresolved. The V and J ends lost 2 bases and 4 bases respectively, with 8 bases between them. Germline V gene sequence: CDR1 MNHNS, CDR2 SASEGT. There are 13 residues in the CDR3. CDR3 protein: CASSELGVTEAFF. CDR3 DNA: TGTGCCAGCAGTGAACTCGGCGTCACTGAAGCTTTCTTT.

The chain joins TRBV4-2 to TRBJ1-4; the D is unclear. Trimming removed 4 bases at V and 4 bases at J, with 10 bases between. The CDR3 totals 14 residues. In germline, CDR1 is LGHNA, CDR2 YNFKEQ. The CDR3 region has the DNA TGTGCCAGCAGCCGGTTCCGGTTTAATGAAAAACTGTTTTTT. Translating gives CASSRFRFNEKLFF.

The chain has TRBV27 and TRBJ2-7, with 10 bases matching TRBD2. CDR1 is MNHEY, CDR2 SMNVEV, per germline (reference sequence). With V trimmed by 5 bases and J by 3 bases, 10 bases remained unmatched. This CDR3 region has 16 residues. The CDR3 DNA reads TGTGCCAGCAGTAGACGGACTAGCGGAGCCCACTACGAGCAGTACTTC. Translated, it gives CASSRRTSGAHYEQYF.

The chain employs TRBV19 and TRBJ2-1; 7 bases map to TRBD2. The V and J ends lost 7 bases and 5 bases, in that order; junction bases with no gene match: 5. This CDR3 is 13 amino acids long. Germline V gives CDR1 LNHDA, CDR2 SQIVND (reference sequence). The CDR3 is CASTTSVNNEQFF. For the CDR3, the DNA is TGTGCCAGTACCACTAGCGTCAACAATGAGCAGTTCTTC.

This sequence joins TRBV23-1 and TRBJ1-5; D is undetermined. TRBV23-1 counts as an open reading frame of uncertain function. Trimming removed 2 bases at V and 5 bases at J, with 16 bases between. CDR3 length: 16 amino acids. As DNA, the CDR3 is TGCGCCAGCAGTCAAGTCCCCCGCAGAAGGGATCAGCCCCAGCATTTT. Amino acid sequence: CASSQVPRRRDQPQHF.

V is TRBV30 and J is TRBJ2-1; 7 positions agree with TRBD2. CDR1 is GTSNPN and CDR2 is SVGIG in the germline V gene (reference sequence). This CDR3 has 12 residues. V lost 0 bases and J lost 14; bases outside the gene matches: 7. The chain's CDR3 is CAWSVGRTSKFF. CDR3 DNA: TGTGCCTGGAGTGTCGGCCGGACTAGTAAGTTCTTC.

This clone was observed a handful of times. This rearrangement joins TRBV6-5 to TRBJ2-4; D not resolved. Trimming pared 6 bases from V and 10 bases from J, leaving 19 bases between. The CDR3 totals 14 residues. Germline CDR1 is MNHEY and CDR2 is SVGAGI. The CDR3 here is CASRPGLGSEIQYF. CDR3 DNA sequence: TGTGCCAGCAGACCCGGCCTCGGATCCGAGATTCAGTACTTC.

The chain uses TRBV6-4 and TRBJ2-3; 7 bases are a match to TRBD2. Germline V gene lookup returns CDR1 MRHNA and CDR2 SNTAGT. J gave up 4 bases and V 6 bases, and 10 bases lay outside the gene matches. The CDR3 length is 15 residues. This CDR3 reads CASSRGGALPDTQYF. DNA for the CDR3: TGTGCCAGCAGCCGGGGAGGGGCCCTACCAGATACGCAGTATTTT.

The chain has TRBV5-1 and TRBJ2-7; no reliable D call. The CDR3 has 13 residues. Germline V gene lookup returns CDR1 SGHRS and CDR2 YFSETQ. The V gene lost 1 base and the J gene lost 2 bases, with 7 bases spanning the gap. The CDR3 reads CASSLLLTYEQYF. DNA for the CDR3: TGCGCCAGCAGCTTGCTCCTTACCTACGAGCAGTACTTC.

The chain combines TRBV27 with TRBJ2-1; 14 nucleotides match TRBD2. The CDR3 runs 16 residues. Losses at the gene ends were 5 bases for V and 3 bases for J; bases not matched to a gene: 3. CDR1 is MNHEY, CDR2 SMNVEV, per germline (reference sequence). CDR3 amino acids: CASSRGLAGDYNEQFF. The CDR3 bases are TGTGCCAGCAGTAGGGGACTAGCGGGGGACTACAATGAGCAGTTCTTC.

The chain carries TRBV15 and TRBJ1-6, with D tentatively TRBD1 (5 bases). Trimming left V 0 bases short and J 0 bases short, with 18 bases between. The CDR3 runs 20 residues. Germline loops: CDR1 LNHNV, CDR2 YYDKDF (reference sequence). CDR3 DNA sequence: TGTGCCACCAGCAGAGATACCTGGACACTGATCAGCTCCTATAATTCACCCCTCCACTTT. It translates to CATSRDTWTLISSYNSPLHF.

The V gene is TRBV18, the J gene TRBJ2-7, with D unclear. The CDR3 loop spans 13 amino acids. Germline V gives CDR1 KGHSH, CDR2 LQKENI. Trimming stripped 2 bases from V and 7 bases from J, with 12 bases between. The CDR3 region is CASSPVHDGEQYF. The CDR3 DNA reads TGTGCCAGCTCACCAGTCCATGATGGTGAGCAGTACTTC.

The gene calls are TRBV3-1 (or the pseudogene TRBV3-2) and TRBJ1-4; 7 bases fit TRBD1. Germline loops: CDR1 LGHDT, CDR2 YNNKEL (reference sequence). V shed 2 bases, J shed 4 bases, and the junction held 4 bases outside the gene matches. This CDR3 region has 15 residues. The chain's CDR3 is CASSQTTGNNEKLFF. CDR3 coding DNA: TGTGCCAGCAGCCAAACGACAGGGAATAATGAAAAACTGTTTTTT.

The chain carries TRBV28 and TRBJ1-5; D is uncertain. The germline V gene encodes CDR1 MDHEN and CDR2 SYDVKM. This CDR3 region has 16 residues. Trimming took off 5 bases at V and 0 bases at J, with 14 bases between the two ends. CDR3 amino acids: CASSPKGLYSNQPQHF. CDR3 DNA: TGTGCCAGCAGTCCAAAAGGCCTTTATAGCAATCAGCCCCAGCATTTT.

J is TRBJ1-4 and V is TRBV30; no definite D call. The CDR3 consists of 13 residues. Germline values: CDR1 GTSNPN, CDR2 SVGIG (reference sequence). With 4 bases removed from V and 5 bases from J, the gap between germline ends came to 11 bases. The CDR3 sequence: CAWKGRMNEKLFF. DNA for the CDR3: TGTGCCTGGAAAGGCAGGATGAATGAAAAACTGTTTTTT. Full variable domain (rest looked up from reference TRBV30 and TRBJ1-4): SQTIHQWPATLVQPVGSPLSLECTVEGTSNPNLYWYRQAAGRGLQLLFYSVGIGQISSEVPQNLSASRPQDRQFILSSKKLLLSDSGFYLCAWKGRMNEKLFFGSGTQLSVL.

The chain joins TRBV7-9 to TRBJ1-2, with D hard to call. Germline V gene sequence: CDR1 SEHNR, CDR2 FQNEAQ (reference sequence). The CDR3 consists of 13 residues. Trimming took 2 bases from V and 0 from J, leaving 4 bases between them. CDR3 sequence: CASSLRANYGYTF. The CDR3 DNA is TGTGCCAGCAGCTTAAGAGCTAACTATGGCTACACCTTC. The full variable domain, completed using reference TRBV7-9 and TRBJ1-2, is DTGVSQNPRHKITKRGQNVTFRCDPISEHNRLYWYRQTLGQGPEFLTYFQNEAQLEKSRLLSDRFSAERPKGSFSTLEIQRTEQGDSAMYLCASSLRANYGYTFGSGTRLTVV.

For this clone: This same CDR3 is encoded by further DNA sequences in the sample. The chain recombines TRBV6-5 with TRBJ1-2; weak D call: TRBD1 (5 bases). V was clipped by 8 bases and J by 2 bases, with 9 bases between them. Germline values: CDR1 MNHEY, CDR2 SVGAGI. This CDR3 region has 12 residues. In DNA form, the CDR3 reads TGTGCCAGCGGGAGGGGAAACTATGGCTACACCTTC. It translates to CASGRGNYGYTF.

V usage is TRBV10-3 and J usage is TRBJ1-1, with 7 bases lining up with TRBD1. CDR1 and CDR2 (germline): ENHRY, SYGVKD. After removal of 6 bases from V and 1 base from J, the junction contained 5 bases not matched to a gene. This CDR3 is 14 amino acids long. This CDR3 is CAIRTGLGNTEAFF. CDR3 bases: TGTGCCATCAGGACAGGGCTAGGGAACACTGAAGCTTTCTTT.

The V and J genes are TRBV28 and TRBJ1-2; 10 positions match TRBD1. This CDR3 has 15 residues. In germline, CDR1 is MDHEN, CDR2 SYDVKM. J lost 4 bases, V lost 3 bases, and 5 bases had no gene match. CDR3 DNA sequence: TGTGCCAGCAGTTTGGGGACAGGGGAAATCTATGGCTACACCTTC. It is translated as CASSLGTGEIYGYTF.